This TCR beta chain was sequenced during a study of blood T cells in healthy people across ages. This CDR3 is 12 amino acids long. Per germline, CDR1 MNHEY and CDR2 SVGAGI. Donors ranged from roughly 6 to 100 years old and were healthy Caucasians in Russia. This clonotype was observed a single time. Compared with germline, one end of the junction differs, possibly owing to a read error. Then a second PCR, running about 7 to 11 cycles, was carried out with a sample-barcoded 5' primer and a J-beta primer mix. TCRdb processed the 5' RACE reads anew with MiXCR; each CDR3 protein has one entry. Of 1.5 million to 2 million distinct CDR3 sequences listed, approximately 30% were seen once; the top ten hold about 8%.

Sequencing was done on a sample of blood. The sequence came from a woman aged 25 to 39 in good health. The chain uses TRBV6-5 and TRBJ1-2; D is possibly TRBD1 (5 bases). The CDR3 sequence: CVSKGGAYGYTF. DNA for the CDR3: TGTGTCAGCAAGGGTGGGGCCTATGGCTACACCTTC.